Below, 3 T cell receptor beta chains from the same sample are listed, as sequenced in a study of blood T cell repertoires in COVID-19. Libraries were prepared by immunoSEQ multiplex PCR; TCRdb keeps only in-frame clonotypes and omits some of them. The sample lists over 85,000 clones, about 91% occurring once. Sequenced: peripheral blood. These TCRs come from a human donor with active COVID-19. The donor label of this sample is uncertain.

The chain uses TRBV5-6 and TRBJ2-5; a weak D match, TRBD2 (5 bases). The CDR3 contains 13 residues. The V end lost 6 bases, the J end lost 1 base, and 10 bases lay between the germline ends. CDR1 and CDR2 from the germline V gene are SGHDT and YYEEEE. CDR3 protein: CASTEDFQETQYF. The CDR3 nucleotides read TGTGCCAGCACGGAGGATTTCCAAGAGACCCAGTACTTC.

CDR3 loop: CASSVDVEDSPLHF. CDR3 sequence (DNA): TGTGCCAGCAGCGTAGATGTGGAGGATTCACCCCTCCACTTT. The V and J genes are TRBV9 and TRBJ1-6; D not resolved. From germline, CDR1 is SGDLS and CDR2 YYNGEE. This CDR3 has 14 residues. V lost 0 bases and J lost 8, with 9 bases in between.

The sample holds a few counts of this clone. The genes are TRBV7-2 and TRBJ1-5; tentatively, D is TRBD1 (5 bases). This CDR3 spans 16 amino acids. CDR1 is SGHTA, CDR2 FQGNSA, per germline. Trimming took 0 bases from V and 0 from J, leaving 9 bases between them. CDR3 sequence reads: CASSLAGALSNQPQHF. CDR3 bases: TGTGCCAGCAGCTTAGCAGGGGCGCTTAGCAATCAGCCCCAGCATTTT.